The clone carrying this TCR beta chain was observed a handful of times. MiXCR, run by TCRdb on the PCR reads, gives a single entry per CDR3 protein. The table has around 15,000 distinct CDR3 sequences, 66% seen once. In germline, CDR1 is DFQATT, CDR2 SNEGSKA (reference sequence). Trimming stripped 3 bases from V and 5 bases from J, with 10 bases between. The CDR3 consists of 12 residues. The data were taken from a study of vaccination and CD4 T cells after COVID-19. Study-level information: Of the convalescent patients, who were SARS-CoV-2 positive by nasal swab PCR, under ten had mild and one severe disease.

Here the sequenced sample was CD4+ T cells from blood, taken after SARS-CoV-2 vaccination. This TCR came from a human donor who had recovered from COVID-19. The chain is built from TRBV20-1 and TRBJ2-5, with D perhaps TRBD2 (5 bases). Written as DNA, the CDR3 is TGCAGTGCTAGTCGGCGGAGGGAGACCCAGTACTTC. It is translated as CSASRRRETQYF.